One T cell receptor (beta chain) is described in this entry. The data were obtained in a study of blood T cell repertoires in COVID-19. Study-level information: COVID-19 samples from acute and convalescent phases originated in the United States, Italy and Spain.

Per the original data handling: Amplifying reference gene primers gave estimates of nucleated cell counts. Assay used: immunoSEQ multiplex PCR; TCRdb lists only in-frame clones, some missing. V and J calls and clone size are those listed in that table; D and trimming were worked out from the DNA. The sample comprises 250,000 to 350,000 clones, about 80% of which are singletons, and approximately 14% rests with the top ten. V trimming: 6 bases; J trimming: 4 bases; junction bases outside the gene matches: 8. The CDR3 runs 15 residues. The V gene's germline CDR1 is MDHEN and CDR2 SYDVKM. Seattle's enrolled individuals joined amid active infection and were then monitored longitudinally.

The sequenced sample consisted of peripheral blood. This TCR came from a person aged 70 to 85 with COVID-19, enrolled during active disease. The chain links TRBV28 to TRBJ2-1; TRBD1 matches 8 bases. CDR3 nucleotide sequence: TGTGCCAGCAGACCCGGGGACAGGATTTACAATGAGCAGTTCTTC. Translating it yields CASRPGDRIYNEQFF.